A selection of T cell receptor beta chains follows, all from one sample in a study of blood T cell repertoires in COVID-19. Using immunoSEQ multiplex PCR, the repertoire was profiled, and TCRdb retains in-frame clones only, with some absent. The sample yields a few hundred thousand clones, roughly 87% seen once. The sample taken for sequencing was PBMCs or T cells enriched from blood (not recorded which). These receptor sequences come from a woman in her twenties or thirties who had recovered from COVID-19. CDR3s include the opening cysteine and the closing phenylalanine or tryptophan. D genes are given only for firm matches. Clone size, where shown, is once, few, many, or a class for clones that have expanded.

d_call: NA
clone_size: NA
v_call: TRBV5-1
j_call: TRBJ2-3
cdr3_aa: CASSLGSWTDTQYF
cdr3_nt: TGCGCCAGCAGCTTGGGGAGCTGGACAGATACGCAGTATTTT

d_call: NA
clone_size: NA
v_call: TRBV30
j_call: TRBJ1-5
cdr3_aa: CAWSVSGDRPQHF
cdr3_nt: TGTGCCTGGAGTGTGAGCGGGGATAGGCCCCAGCATTTT

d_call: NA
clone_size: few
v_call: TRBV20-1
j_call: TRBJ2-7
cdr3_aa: CSATSRGEQYF
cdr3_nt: TGCAGTGCTACCTCGCGGGGCGAGCAGTACTTC

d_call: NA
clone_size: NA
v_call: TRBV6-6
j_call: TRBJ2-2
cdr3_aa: CASSRQAGELFF
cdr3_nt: TGTGCCAGCAGCCGACAGGCCGGGGAGCTGTTTTTT

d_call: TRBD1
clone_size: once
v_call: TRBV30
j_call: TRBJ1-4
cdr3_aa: CAWNRQGIGTDLFF
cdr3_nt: TGTGCCTGGAACAGACAGGGGATAGGGACCGATCTGTTTTTT

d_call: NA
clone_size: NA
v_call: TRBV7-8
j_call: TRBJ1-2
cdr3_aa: CASSPRGALNYGYTF
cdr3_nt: TGTGCCAGCAGCCCACGTGGGGCTTTAAACTATGGCTACACCTTC

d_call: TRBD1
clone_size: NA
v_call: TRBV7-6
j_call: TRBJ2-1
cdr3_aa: CASSLMTGGTYNEQFF
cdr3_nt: TGTGCCAGCAGCTTAATGACAGGGGGCACCTACAATGAGCAGTTCTTC

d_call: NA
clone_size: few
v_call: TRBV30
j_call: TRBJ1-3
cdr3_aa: CAWAGEGSGNTIYF
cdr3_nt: TGTGCCTGGGCAGGGGAGGGGTCTGGAAACACCATATATTTT

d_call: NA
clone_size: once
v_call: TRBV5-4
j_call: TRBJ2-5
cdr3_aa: CASSLGSERETQYF
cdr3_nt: TGTGCCAGCAGCTTGGGTAGCGAGAGAGAGACCCAGTACTTC

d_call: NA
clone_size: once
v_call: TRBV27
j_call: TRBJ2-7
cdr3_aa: CASSLVGSSYEQYF
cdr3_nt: TGTGCCAGCAGTTTGGTGGGGAGCTCCTACGAGCAGTACTTC

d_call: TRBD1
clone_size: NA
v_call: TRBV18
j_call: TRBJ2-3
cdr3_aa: CASSPGTGGSDTQYF
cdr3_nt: TGTGCCAGCTCACCCGGGACAGGGGGCTCAGATACGCAGTATTTT

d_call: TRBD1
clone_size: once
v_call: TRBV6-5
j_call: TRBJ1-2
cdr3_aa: CASSSGQNYGYTF
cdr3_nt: TGTGCCAGCAGTTCGGGACAGAACTATGGCTACACCTTC

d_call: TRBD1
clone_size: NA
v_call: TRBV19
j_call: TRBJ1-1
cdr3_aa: CASSIQSAGTGAAFF
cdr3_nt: TGTGCCAGTAGTATACAATCGGCCGGGACAGGGGCAGCTTTCTTT

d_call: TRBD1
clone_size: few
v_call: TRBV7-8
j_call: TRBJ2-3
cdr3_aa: CASSPRQGKGDTQYF
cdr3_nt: TGTGCCAGCAGCCCTCGACAGGGAAAAGGAGATACGCAGTATTTT

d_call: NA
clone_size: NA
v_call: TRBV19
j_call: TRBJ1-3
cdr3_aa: CASSGPDRNSGNTIYF
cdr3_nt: TGTGCCAGTAGTGGCCCGGACAGAAACTCTGGAAACACCATATATTTT

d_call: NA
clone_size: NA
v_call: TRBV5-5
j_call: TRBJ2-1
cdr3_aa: CASSSRGWTGTSYNEQFF
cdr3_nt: TGTGCCAGCAGCTCAAGGGGCTGGACCGGCACCTCCTACAATGAGCAGTTCTTC

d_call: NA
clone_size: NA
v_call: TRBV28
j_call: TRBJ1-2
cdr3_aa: CASSLRASHGYTF
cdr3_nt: TGTGCCAGCAGTTTGCGGGCCTCCCATGGCTACACCTTC

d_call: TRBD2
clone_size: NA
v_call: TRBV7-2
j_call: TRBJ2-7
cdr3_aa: CASSLRDYNYEQYF
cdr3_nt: TGTGCCAGCAGCCTCCGGGACTATAACTACGAGCAGTACTTC

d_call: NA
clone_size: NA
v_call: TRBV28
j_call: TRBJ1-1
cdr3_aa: CASRPTGMNTEAFF
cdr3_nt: TGTGCCAGCAGACCAACAGGGATGAACACTGAAGCTTTCTTT

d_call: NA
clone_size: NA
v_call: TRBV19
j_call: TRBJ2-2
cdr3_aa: CATQGGGAPYGELFF
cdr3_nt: TGTGCCACCCAGGGAGGGGGGGCCCCGTACGGGGAGCTGTTTTTT

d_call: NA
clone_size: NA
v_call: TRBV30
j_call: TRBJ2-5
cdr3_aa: CAWSGSRRETQYF
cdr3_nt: TGTGCCTGGTCGGGGTCCAGGAGAGAGACCCAGTACTTC

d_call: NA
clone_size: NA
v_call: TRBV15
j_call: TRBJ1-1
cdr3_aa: CATSGDWDTEAFF
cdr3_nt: TGTGCCACCAGCGGGGACTGGGACACTGAAGCTTTCTTT

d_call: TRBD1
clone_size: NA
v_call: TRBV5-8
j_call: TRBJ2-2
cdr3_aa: CASSFGRGLSGTGELFF
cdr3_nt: TGTGCCAGCAGCTTTGGCAGGGGGCTTTCAGGCACCGGGGAGCTGTTTTTT

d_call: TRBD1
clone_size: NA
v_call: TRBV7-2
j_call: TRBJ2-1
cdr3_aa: CASSLRDRDGVYLDEQFF
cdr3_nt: TGTGCCAGCAGCCTCCGGGACAGGGATGGGGTGTATTTGGATGAGCAGTTCTTC

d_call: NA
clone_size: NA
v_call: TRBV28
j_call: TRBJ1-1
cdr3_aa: CASSLTRMNTEAFF
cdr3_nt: TGTGCCAGCAGTTTAACCAGGATGAACACTGAAGCTTTCTTT

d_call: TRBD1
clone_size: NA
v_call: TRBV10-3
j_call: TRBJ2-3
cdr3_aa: CAIRQGAPTDTQYF
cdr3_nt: TGTGCCATCAGACAGGGGGCCCCCACAGATACGCAGTATTTT

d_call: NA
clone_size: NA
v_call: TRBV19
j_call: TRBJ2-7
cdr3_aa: CASTPGGRQAGYEQYF
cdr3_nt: TGTGCCAGTACCCCGGGGGGCCGACAGGCGGGTTACGAGCAGTACTTC

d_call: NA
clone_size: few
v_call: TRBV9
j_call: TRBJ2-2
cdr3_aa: CASSVVGDTGELFF
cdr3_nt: TGTGCCAGCAGCGTAGTAGGGGACACCGGGGAGCTGTTTTTT

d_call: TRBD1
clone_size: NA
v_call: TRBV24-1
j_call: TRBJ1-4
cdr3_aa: CATQGATNEKLFF
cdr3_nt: TGTGCCACCCAGGGGGCAACTAATGAAAAACTGTTTTTT

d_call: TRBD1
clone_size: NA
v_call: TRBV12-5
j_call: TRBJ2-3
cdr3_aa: CASDRDTDTQYF
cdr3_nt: TGTGCTAGCGACAGGGACACAGATACGCAGTATTTT

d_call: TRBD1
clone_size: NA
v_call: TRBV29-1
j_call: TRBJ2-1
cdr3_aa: CSGKPTGHEQFF
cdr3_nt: TGCAGCGGGAAACCGACAGGGCATGAGCAGTTCTTC

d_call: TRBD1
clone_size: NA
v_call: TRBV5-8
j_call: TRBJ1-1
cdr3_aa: CASSLTGGGFTEAFF
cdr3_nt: TGTGCCAGCAGCTTGACAGGGGGCGGTTTCACTGAAGCTTTCTTT

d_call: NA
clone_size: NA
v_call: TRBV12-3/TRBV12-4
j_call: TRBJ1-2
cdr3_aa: CASSLAAFYGYTF
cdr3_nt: TGTGCCAGCAGTTTGGCTGCCTTCTATGGCTACACCTTC

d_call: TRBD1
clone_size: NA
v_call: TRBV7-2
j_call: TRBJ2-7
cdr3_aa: CASSYASTGTYEQYF
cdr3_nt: TGTGCCAGCAGCTACGCCTCGACAGGGACCTACGAGCAGTACTTC

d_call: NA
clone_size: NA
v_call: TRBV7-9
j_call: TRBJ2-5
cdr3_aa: CASSLDSGEETQYF
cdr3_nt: TGTGCCAGCAGCTTAGACTCAGGGGAAGAGACCCAGTACTTC

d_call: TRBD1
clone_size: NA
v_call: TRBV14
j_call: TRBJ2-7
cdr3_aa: CASSQVLQGSNEQYF
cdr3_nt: TGTGCCAGCAGCCAAGTCTTACAGGGGAGCAACGAGCAGTACTTC

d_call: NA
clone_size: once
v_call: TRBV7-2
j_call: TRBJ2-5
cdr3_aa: CASRLSHGSQETQYF
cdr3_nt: TGTGCCAGCAGGTTATCGCATGGCAGCCAAGAGACCCAGTACTTC

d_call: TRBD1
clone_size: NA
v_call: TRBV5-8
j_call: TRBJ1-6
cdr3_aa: CASSLGQGDSPLHF
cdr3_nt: TGTGCCAGCAGCCTCGGACAGGGAGATTCACCCCTCCACTTT

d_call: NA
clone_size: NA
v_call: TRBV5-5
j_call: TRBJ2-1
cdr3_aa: CASSLAPGISNEQFF
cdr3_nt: TGTGCCAGCAGCTTGGCCCCAGGTATCAGCAATGAGCAGTTCTTC

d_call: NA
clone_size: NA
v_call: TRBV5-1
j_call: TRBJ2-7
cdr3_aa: CASSLVGHEQYF
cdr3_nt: TGCGCCAGCAGCTTGGTGGGGCATGAGCAGTACTTC

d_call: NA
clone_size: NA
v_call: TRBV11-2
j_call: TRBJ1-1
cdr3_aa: CASSLEGGALNTEAFF
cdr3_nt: TGTGCCAGCAGCTTAGAAGGAGGGGCATTGAACACTGAAGCTTTCTTT

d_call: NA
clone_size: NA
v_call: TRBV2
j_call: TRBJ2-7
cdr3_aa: CASTPTAEYEQYF
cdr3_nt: TGTGCCAGCACCCCGACTGCGGAGTACGAGCAGTACTTC

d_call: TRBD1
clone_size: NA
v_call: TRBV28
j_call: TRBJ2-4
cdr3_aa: CASSPTGYQNIQYF
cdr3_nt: TGTGCCAGCAGTCCGACAGGGTACCAAAACATTCAGTACTTC

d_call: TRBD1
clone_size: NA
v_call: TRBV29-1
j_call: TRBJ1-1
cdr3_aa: CSVVGGVYTEAFF
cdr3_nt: TGCAGCGTTGTAGGGGGCGTGTACACTGAAGCTTTCTTT

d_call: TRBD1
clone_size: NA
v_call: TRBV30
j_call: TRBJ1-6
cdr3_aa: CAWSSGGGSPLHF
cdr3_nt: TGTGCCTGGAGTTCAGGGGGCGGCTCACCCCTCCACTTT

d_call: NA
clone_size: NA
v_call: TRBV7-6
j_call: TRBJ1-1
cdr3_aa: CASSLSTGPGTEAFF
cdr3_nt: TGTGCCAGCAGCTTATCCACAGGGCCCGGGACTGAAGCTTTCTTT

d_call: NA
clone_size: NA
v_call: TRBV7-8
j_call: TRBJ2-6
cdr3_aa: CASREESSGANVLTF
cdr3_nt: TGTGCCAGCCGAGAAGAGAGCTCTGGGGCCAACGTCCTGACTTTC

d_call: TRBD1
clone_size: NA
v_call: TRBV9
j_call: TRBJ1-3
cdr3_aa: CASSVRQGANTIYF
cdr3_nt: TGTGCCAGCAGCGTAAGACAGGGGGCGAACACCATATATTTT

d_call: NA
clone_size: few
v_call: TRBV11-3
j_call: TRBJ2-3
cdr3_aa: CASSPGGGPTDTQYF
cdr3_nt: TGTGCCAGCAGCCCGGGGGGCGGGCCTACAGATACGCAGTATTTT

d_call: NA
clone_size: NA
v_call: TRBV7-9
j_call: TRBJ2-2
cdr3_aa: CASSFSRGNTGELFF
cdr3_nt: TGTGCCAGCAGCTTCAGCAGGGGCAACACCGGGGAGCTGTTTTTT